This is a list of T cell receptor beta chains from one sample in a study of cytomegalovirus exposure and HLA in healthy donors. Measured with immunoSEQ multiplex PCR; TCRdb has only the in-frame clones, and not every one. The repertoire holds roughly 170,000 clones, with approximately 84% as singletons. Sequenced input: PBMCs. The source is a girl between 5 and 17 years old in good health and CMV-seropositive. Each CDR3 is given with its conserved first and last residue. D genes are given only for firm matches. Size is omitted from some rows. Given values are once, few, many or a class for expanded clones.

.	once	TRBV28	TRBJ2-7	TGTGCCAGCAGTTTTCCTACCTACGAGCAGTACTTC	CASSFPTYEQYF
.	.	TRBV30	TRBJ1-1	TGTGCCTGGAGTTACGGGGGATACACTGAAGCTTTCTTT	CAWSYGGYTEAFF
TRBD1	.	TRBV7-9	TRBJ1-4	TGTGCCAGCAGCTTAGGCGGGGGGACAGTCCCAACTAATGAAAAACTGTTTTTT	CASSLGGGTVPTNEKLFF
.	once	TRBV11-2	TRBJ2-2	TGTGCCAGCAGCTACACGAACACCGGGGAGCTGTTTTTT	CASSYTNTGELFF
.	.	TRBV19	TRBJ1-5	TGTGCCAGTAGTATAGCCCGGGATTATAGCAATCAGCCCCAGCATTTT	CASSIARDYSNQPQHF
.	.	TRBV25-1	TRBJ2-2	TGTGCCAGCAGTGAAAATCCCTACCGGAGAACCGGGGAGCTGTTTTTT	CASSENPYRRTGELFF
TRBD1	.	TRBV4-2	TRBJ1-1	TGTGCCAGCAGCCTAGAGGGGGCCCTGAACACTGAAGCTTTCTTT	CASSLEGALNTEAFF
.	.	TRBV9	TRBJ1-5	TGTGCCAGCAGCCCCAGTGGGGACACTAATCAGCCCCAGCATTTT	CASSPSGDTNQPQHF
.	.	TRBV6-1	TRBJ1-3	TGTGCCAGCACGCGTGGAAACACCATATATTTT	CASTRGNTIYF
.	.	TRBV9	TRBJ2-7	TGTGCCAGCAGCGTAGCGGGCGGGCCTTCCTACGAGCAGTACTTC	CASSVAGGPSYEQYF
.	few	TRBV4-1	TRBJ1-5	TGCGCCAGCAGCCAATTACGGAATCAGCCCCAGCATTTT	CASSQLRNQPQHF
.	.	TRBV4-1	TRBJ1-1	TGCGCCAGCAGCCAAGTCACAGCTCCCGTAGTCATGAACACTGAAGCTTTCTTT	CASSQVTAPVVMNTEAFF
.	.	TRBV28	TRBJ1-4	TGTGCCAGCACCCGAGACAGGTCTGGGGAAAAACTGTTTTTT	CASTRDRSGEKLFF
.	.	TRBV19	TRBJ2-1	TGTGCCAGTAGTATGGGGGGGGGCCCATACAATGAGCAGTTCTTC	CASSMGGGPYNEQFF
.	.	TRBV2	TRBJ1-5	TGTGCCAGCAGTGAAGAGGTAGGGTCAGCGGTTTGGCCCCAGCATTTT	CASSEEVGSAVWPQHF